This is a list of T cell receptor beta chains from one sample in a study of CD8 T cells in ankylosing spondylitis. TCRdb independently ran MiXCR on the 5' RACE reads; one entry per CDR3 protein. This sample has 150,000 to 250,000 distinct CDR3 sequences, with roughly 13% found just once. Sequenced input: blood, either unsorted or a sorted T cell fraction (not recorded which). These receptors came from a male donor with ankylosing spondylitis or in good health (not recorded which). Each CDR3 is given with its conserved first and last residue. The D gene is left open where the match is weak. Some rows have no size entry. The others give once, few or many, or a class for an expanded clone.

TRBD1 | TRBJ2-1 | TRBV10-3 | many | CAITSGQDSYNEQFF | TGTGCCATCACCTCCGGACAGGATTCCTACAATGAGCAGTTCTTC
TRBD2 | TRBJ2-1 | TRBV7-6 | many | CASSRPETTSGSSYNEQFF | TGTGCCAGCAGCCGCCCAGAAACGACTAGCGGGAGCTCCTACAATGAGCAGTTCTTC
TRBD2 | TRBJ2-7 | TRBV7-6 | many | CASSPRLAGEAYEQYF | TGTGCCAGCAGCCCCCGACTAGCGGGAGAGGCTTACGAGCAGTACTTC
TRBD1 | TRBJ1-2 | TRBV6-1 | few | CATRGLDVGYTF | TGTGCCACCAGGGGGCTAGATGTGGGCTACACCTTC
TRBD2 | TRBJ2-7 | TRBV12-3/TRBV12-4 | many | CASSLFGGSYEQYF | TGTGCCAGCAGTTTATTCGGGGGGTCCTACGAGCAGTACTTC
- | TRBJ1-5 | TRBV6-6 | many | CASSYLSQPQHF | TGTGCCAGCAGTTACCTAAGTCAGCCCCAGCATTTT
- | TRBJ2-7 | TRBV5-8 | few | CASSFKEGMSSYEQYF | TGTGCCAGCAGCTTCAAGGAGGGGATGAGCTCCTACGAGCAGTACTTC
- | TRBJ2-5 | TRBV21-1 | - | CASLSGLTAQETQYF | TGTGCCAGTCTCTCCGGGTTAACAGCCCAAGAGACCCAGTACTTC
TRBD1 | TRBJ2-7 | TRBV4-2 | medium-sized | CASSQGTGGSYEQYF | TGTGCCAGCAGCCAAGGGACAGGGGGCTCCTACGAGCAGTACTTC
- | TRBJ2-1 | TRBV19 | - | CASSISGYNEQFF | TGTGCCAGTAGTATTAGCGGCTACAATGAGCAGTTCTTC
TRBD1 | TRBJ1-2 | TRBV9 | many | CASSQMGQGGYGYTF | TGTGCCAGCAGCCAAATGGGACAGGGGGGCTATGGCTACACCTTC
TRBD2 | TRBJ2-1 | TRBV18 | - | CASSPEAGVGDRPYNEQFF | TGTGCCAGCTCACCTGAAGCGGGAGTCGGCGACCGTCCTTACAATGAGCAGTTCTTC
- | TRBJ2-7 | TRBV27 | - | CASSLSAQAYEQYF | TGTGCCAGCAGTTTATCGGCCCAGGCCTACGAGCAGTACTTC
TRBD2 | TRBJ2-3 | TRBV7-9 | many | CASISTSDTDTQYF | TGTGCCAGCATCTCGACTAGCGACACAGATACGCAGTATTTT
- | TRBJ2-4 | TRBV7-9 | - | CASSLVDTQNIQYF | TGTGCCAGCAGCTTAGTGGACACCCAAAACATTCAGTACTTC
TRBD1 | TRBJ1-1 | TRBV5-1 | many | CASSKGTGRTEAFF | TGCGCCAGCAGCAAAGGGACAGGTCGAACTGAAGCTTTCTTT
TRBD2 | TRBJ2-7 | TRBV29-1 | once | CSVEDEAGEEYEQYF | TGCAGCGTTGAAGATGAGGCGGGAGAGGAGTACGAGCAGTACTTC
- | TRBJ2-1 | TRBV15 | - | CATSRDGPEQFF | TGTGCCACCAGCAGAGATGGCCCTGAGCAGTTCTTC
- | TRBJ2-5 | TRBV9 | - | CASTTGRSGQETQYF | TGTGCCAGCACGACGGGGAGGAGCGGCCAAGAGACCCAGTACTTC
- | TRBJ2-2 | TRBV7-6 | - | CASSQPQVTGELFF | TGTGCCAGCAGCCAACCCCAGGTGACCGGGGAGCTGTTTTTT
- | TRBJ1-1 | TRBV7-9 | many | CASSLNEAFF | TGTGCCAGCAGCTTAAATGAAGCTTTCTTT
- | TRBJ1-1 | TRBV5-1 | few | CASSPEGGRTEAFF | TGCGCCAGCAGCCCCGAAGGGGGTCGGACTGAAGCTTTCTTT
TRBD2 | TRBJ2-7 | TRBV4-1 | few | CASSTSGLAGASYEQYF | TGCGCCAGCAGCACGTCCGGACTAGCGGGTGCCTCCTACGAGCAGTACTTC
- | TRBJ2-7 | TRBV29-1 | many | CSVPRDSALVGEQYF | TGCAGCGTTCCCCGGGACTCGGCTTTGGTTGGAGAGCAGTACTTC
TRBD1 | TRBJ1-4 | TRBV12-3/TRBV12-4 | - | CASSLRGQGDEKLFF | TGTGCCAGCAGCCTCCGGGGACAGGGGGATGAAAAACTGTTTTTT
- | TRBJ2-7 | TRBV5-1 | - | CASSLTEGGYYEQYF | TGCGCCAGCAGCTTGACGGAGGGGGGGTACTACGAGCAGTACTTC
TRBD1 | TRBJ2-7 | TRBV10-2 | - | CASSGTGVHYEQYF | TGCGCCAGCAGTGGGACAGGGGTGCATTACGAGCAGTACTTC
TRBD1 | TRBJ1-2 | TRBV20-1 | few | CSARVLGTAEGYTF | TGCAGTGCTAGGGTCCTGGGGACAGCCGAGGGCTACACCTTC
- | TRBJ2-2 | TRBV4-1 | few | CASSLTGPAGELFF | TGCGCCAGCAGCCTCACAGGGCCTGCCGGGGAGCTGTTTTTT
- | TRBJ2-2 | TRBV11-1 | - | CASSSLTTTDSYTGELFF | TGTGCCAGCAGTTCCCTAACGACGACAGACAGTTACACCGGGGAGCTGTTTTTT
TRBD2 | TRBJ2-1 | TRBV7-7 | - | CASSLADGGNEQFF | TGTGCCAGCAGCTTAGCGGACGGGGGGAATGAGCAGTTCTTC
- | TRBJ1-5 | TRBV5-6 | - | CASSSGRSNSNQPQHF | TGTGCCAGCAGCTCCGGACGGTCTAATAGCAATCAGCCCCAGCATTTT
- | TRBJ2-1 | TRBV12-5 | few | CASGLVGSSYNEQFF | TGTGCTAGTGGTTTGGTAGGTAGCTCCTACAATGAGCAGTTCTTC
- | TRBJ2-1 | TRBV10-3 | - | CAISESATSSYNEQFF | TGTGCCATCAGTGAGTCGGCGACTAGCTCCTACAATGAGCAGTTCTTC
TRBD1 | TRBJ2-7 | TRBV4-1 | few | CASSQVDRGDNEQYF | TGCGCCAGCAGCCAAGTTGACAGGGGTGACAACGAGCAGTACTTC
- | TRBJ2-7 | TRBV7-9 | few | CASSLTRGVAAYEQYF | TGTGCCAGCAGCTTAACAAGGGGCGTGGCAGCCTACGAGCAGTACTTC
- | TRBJ2-7 | TRBV15 | - | CATSRVDSNYEQYF | TGTGCCACCAGCAGAGTTGACAGCAATTACGAGCAGTACTTC